The 12 T cell receptor beta chains presented below share a single source sample, sequenced in a study of blood T cells in healthy people across ages. With a J-beta primer mix and a sample-barcoded 5' primer, a second PCR ran about 7 to 12 cycles. TCRdb reanalysed the 5' RACE reads using MiXCR and keeps one entry per CDR3 protein. Here the sample spans about 770,000 distinct CDR3 sequences, about 42% being singletons. Material for sequencing was blood. These receptors were collected from a man aged 55 to 70 in good health.

V gene TRBV6-2 or TRBV6-3 combines with J gene TRBJ2-1; 9 bases line up with TRBD2. The CDR3 has 17 amino acids. Germline V gene sequence: CDR1 MNHEY, CDR2 SVGEGT. V gave up 1 base and J gave up 5 bases; unmatched junction bases: 9. The CDR3 region has the DNA TGTGCCAGCAGTTACTTCCCCATAGCGGGGGCCCACAATGAGCAGTTCTTC. It codes for CASSYFPIAGAHNEQFF.

The chain carries TRBV5-1 and TRBJ2-5; unclear D gene. Trimming shortened V by 7 bases and J by 11 bases, and 24 bases separated the two germline ends. The germline V gene has CDR1 SGHRS and CDR2 YFSETQ. The CDR3 has 14 residues. The CDR3 region is CASDPTASGNEQYF. In DNA, the CDR3 is TGCGCCAGCGACCCCACCGCGTCTGGCAATGAGCAGTACTTC. The full variable domain, in which reference TRBV5-1 and TRBJ2-5 provide the parts outside the CDR3, is KAGVTQTPRYLIKTRGQQVTLSCSPISGHRSVSWYQQTPGQGLQFLFEYFSETQRNKGNFPGRFSGRQFSNSRSEMNVSTLELGDSALYLCASDPTASGNEQYFGPGTRLLVL.

This clonotype was observed a handful of times. CDR3 sequence reads: CASSPGLGNQPQHF. DNA for the CDR3: TGTGCCAGCAGCCCCGGGTTGGGCAATCAGCCCCAGCATTTT. The genes are TRBV5-6 and TRBJ1-5; D is unresolved. CDR3 length: 14 residues. CDR1 is SGHDT and CDR2 is YYEEEE in the germline V gene. Between the trimmed V and J ends, which lost 4 bases and 2 bases, there was a span of 10 bases.

This clonotype was detected ten times or more. The genes are TRBV6-1 and TRBJ2-4; D may be TRBD1 (5 bases). CDR1 MNHNS and CDR2 SASEGT come from the germline V gene. Trimming stripped 4 bases from V and 9 bases from J, with 7 bases between. This CDR3 has 11 amino acids. The CDR3 sequence is CASSVGAIQYF. CDR3 nucleotide sequence: TGTGCCAGCAGTGTAGGGGCCATTCAGTACTTC.

The genes are TRBV4-3 and TRBJ2-7, with 9 bases fitting TRBD1. The germline V gene encodes CDR1 LGHNA and CDR2 YSLEER. There are 16 residues in the CDR3. The V segment lost 3 bases and the J segment 0 bases; nucleotides outside the gene matches: 6. The CDR3 sequence is CASSQEPGQGSYEQYF. DNA for the CDR3: TGCGCCAGCAGCCAGGAACCGGGACAGGGCTCCTACGAGCAGTACTTC.

A remark on this clonotype: A much larger clonotype is one base distant, so this may be a read error. J is TRBJ2-5 and V is TRBV12-3 or TRBV12-4, with D uncertain. The DNA end lines up better with TRBJ2-7; the J call may be wrong. The CDR3 covers 12 residues. The CDR3 DNA sequence: TGTGCCAGCAGCCCCGAACAGTACGAGCAGTACTTC. Protein: CASSPEQYEQYF.

This clonotype was observed a few times. The chain recombines TRBV7-2 with TRBJ2-5; 7 nucleotides agree with TRBD2. V gave up 6 bases and J gave up 2 bases; unmatched junction bases: 12. There are 16 residues in the CDR3. Germline V CDR1 and CDR2: SGHTA, FQGNSA. CDR3 amino acids: CASRFGLGRSQETQYF. The CDR3 DNA is TGTGCCAGCAGATTTGGACTAGGAAGATCTCAAGAGACCCAGTACTTC.

The genes are TRBV3-1 and TRBJ2-7; D remains ambiguous. The CDR3 spans 15 residues. Germline V gene sequence: CDR1 LGHDT, CDR2 YNNKEL (reference sequence). V lost 0 bases, J lost 0 bases, and 9 bases lay in between. The CDR3 sequence is CASSQDAQPSYEQYF. CDR3 in DNA: TGTGCCAGCAGCCAAGATGCACAGCCCTCCTACGAGCAGTACTTC.

The chain carries TRBV11-3 and TRBJ2-5, with a possible D match to TRBD1 (6 bases). The germline V and J ends were trimmed by 1 base and 6 bases, with 12 bases remaining between them. The CDR3 length is 14 residues. The germline V gene encodes CDR1 SGHNT and CDR2 YENEEA. The CDR3 loop is CASSLGGQRKTQYF. CDR3 in DNA: TGTGCCAGCAGCTTAGGCGGACAGCGGAAGACCCAGTACTTC.

This chain links TRBV24-1 with TRBJ2-2, with D possibly TRBD2 on 5 matching bases. The CDR3 is made up of 14 amino acids. Deletions cut 4 bases from V and 7 bases from J, with 12 bases between. Germline V gene lookup returns CDR1 KGHDR and CDR2 SFDVKD. The DNA of the CDR3 is TGTGCCACCAGTGACCCCACCGGACTCGGGGAGCTGTTTTTT. Encoded protein: CATSDPTGLGELFF.

The chain carries TRBV10-2 and TRBJ2-1; TRBD1 might be the D (5 bases). The germline V gene has CDR1 WSHSY and CDR2 SAAADI. The length of the CDR3 is 11 residues. V lost 6 bases to trimming and J lost 10 bases, with 10 bases between them. The CDR3 protein is CASRQQVEQFF. The CDR3 DNA reads TGCGCCAGCAGGCAACAGGTAGAGCAGTTCTTC.

This clonotype was recorded a few times. The CDR3 is CASSRRATGKYYNVLTF. The CDR3 DNA follows: TGTGCCAGCAGCCGGCGCGCGACAGGGAAATACTACAACGTCCTGACTTTC. This sequence joins TRBV6-2 or TRBV6-3 and TRBJ2-6, with TRBD1 matching 7 bases. V gave up 6 bases and J gave up 9 bases; unmatched junction bases: 17. From germline, CDR1 is MNHEY and CDR2 SVGEGT. The CDR3 is made up of 17 amino acids.